This T cell receptor (beta chain) emerged from a study of blood T cell repertoires in COVID-19. Study background: The origin of the acute and convalescent COVID-19 samples was the United States, Italy and Spain.

Germline CDR1 reads GTSNPN; CDR2 reads SVGIG (reference sequence). V lost 5 bases and J lost 6, with 17 bases in between. This CDR3 comprises 13 residues. The method was immunoSEQ multiplex PCR; TCRdb's version includes in-frame clones alone and lacks a portion of them. Of about 230,000 clones in the sample, around 83% are singletons; the top ten hold roughly 7.8%. The specimen was peripheral blood. The chain carries TRBV30 and TRBJ2-7; the D gene is possibly TRBD1 (5 bases). The sequence derives from a man aged 40-55 years with active or convalescent COVID-19. The CDR3 DNA reads as TGTGCCTGGGGAAGGGGCCCCTGGACCGAGCAGTACTTC. Translation gives CAWGRGPWTEQYF.